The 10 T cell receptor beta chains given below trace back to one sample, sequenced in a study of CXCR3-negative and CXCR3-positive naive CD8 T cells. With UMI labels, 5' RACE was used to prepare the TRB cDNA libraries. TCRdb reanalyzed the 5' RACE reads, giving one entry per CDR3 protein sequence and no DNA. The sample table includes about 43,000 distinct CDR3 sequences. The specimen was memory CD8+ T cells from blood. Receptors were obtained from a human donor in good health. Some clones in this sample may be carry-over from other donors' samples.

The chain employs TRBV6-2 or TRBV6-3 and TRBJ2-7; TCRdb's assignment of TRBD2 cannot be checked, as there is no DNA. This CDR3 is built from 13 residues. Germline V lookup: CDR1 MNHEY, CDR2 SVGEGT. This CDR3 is CASSYEVPPEQYF.

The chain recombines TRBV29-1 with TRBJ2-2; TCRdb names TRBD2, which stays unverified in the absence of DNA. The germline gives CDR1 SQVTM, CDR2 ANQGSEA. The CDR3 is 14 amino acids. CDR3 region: CSAAGHPNTGELFF.

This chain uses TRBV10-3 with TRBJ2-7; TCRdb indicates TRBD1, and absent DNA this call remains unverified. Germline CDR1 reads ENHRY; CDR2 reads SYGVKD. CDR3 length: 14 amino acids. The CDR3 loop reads CAISARTGTYEQYF.

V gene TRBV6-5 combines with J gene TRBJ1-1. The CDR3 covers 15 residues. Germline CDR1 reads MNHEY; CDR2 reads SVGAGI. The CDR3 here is CASSYPKGSGTEAFF.

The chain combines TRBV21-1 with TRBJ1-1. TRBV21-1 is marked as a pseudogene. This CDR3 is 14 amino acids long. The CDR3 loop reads CASSMGAGDTEAFF.

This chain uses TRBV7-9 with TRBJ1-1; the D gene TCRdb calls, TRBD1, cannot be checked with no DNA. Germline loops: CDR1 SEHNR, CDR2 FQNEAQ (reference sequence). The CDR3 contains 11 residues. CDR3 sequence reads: CASSLRGQAFF.

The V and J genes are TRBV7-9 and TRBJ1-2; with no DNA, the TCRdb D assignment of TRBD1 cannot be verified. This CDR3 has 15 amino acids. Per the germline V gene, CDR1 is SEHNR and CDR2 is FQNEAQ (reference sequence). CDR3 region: CASSSAGDPRGGYTF. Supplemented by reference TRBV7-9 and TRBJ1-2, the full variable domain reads DTGVSQNPRHKITKRGQNVTFRCDPISEHNRLYWYRQTLGQGPEFLTYFQNEAQLEKSRLLSDRFSAERPKGSFSTLEIQRTEQGDSAMYLCASSSAGDPRGGYTFGSGTRLTVV.

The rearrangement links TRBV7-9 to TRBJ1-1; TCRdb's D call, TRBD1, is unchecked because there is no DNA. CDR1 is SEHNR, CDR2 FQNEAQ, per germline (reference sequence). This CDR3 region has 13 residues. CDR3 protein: CASSGTTNTEAFF.

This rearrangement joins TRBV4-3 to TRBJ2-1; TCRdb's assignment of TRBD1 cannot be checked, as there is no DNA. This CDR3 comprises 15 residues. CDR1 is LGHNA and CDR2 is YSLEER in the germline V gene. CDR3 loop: CASGQELTRGNEQFF.

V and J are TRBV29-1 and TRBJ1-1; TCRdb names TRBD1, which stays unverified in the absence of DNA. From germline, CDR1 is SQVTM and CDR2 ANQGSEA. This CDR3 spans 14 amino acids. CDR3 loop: CSVESLGGYTEAFF.